These T cell receptor beta chains were read from a single sample in a study of beta chain features in type 1 diabetes. Sequenced by immunoSEQ multiplex PCR; TCRdb stores in-frame clones only, minus some. The table shows roughly 150,000 clones, with roughly 9% occurring only once. Input material: central memory CD4+ T cells from blood. These receptors were taken from a woman aged 25-40 years with type 1 diabetes. The CDR3 runs from the conserved cysteine through the conserved F or W. Each record gives: J gene, CDR3 length, V gene, clone size, CDR3 protein. Where a row states a size, it is once, few, many or the class of an expanded clone; other rows omit it.

TRBJ1-1 | 14 | TRBV5-4 | many | CASSSPGQPTEAFF
TRBJ2-2 | 16 | TRBV9 | few | CASSVAVGGNTGELFF
TRBJ2-6 | 15 | TRBV18 | NA | CASSPDSSGANVLTF
TRBJ2-3 | 11 | TRBV19 | NA | CASKAGDTQYF
TRBJ2-7 | 14 | TRBV18 | NA | CASSLGTSNYEQYF
TRBJ2-7 | 14 | TRBV18 | NA | CASSPDREGHEQYF
TRBJ1-2 | 13 | TRBV27 | few | CASSLQGSNGYTF
TRBJ1-1 | 14 | TRBV29-1 | few | CSVKLDTVDTEAFF
TRBJ2-7 | 14 | TRBV6-6 | NA | CASDRGGRDGEQYF
TRBJ2-7 | 15 | TRBV25-1 | few | CASSDGARSAYEQYF
TRBJ2-1 | 18 | TRBV11-2 | few | CASSLAGGLMSSYNEQFF
TRBJ2-1 | 15 | TRBV28 | NA | CASSSPGTSVNEQFF
TRBJ2-1 | 12 | TRBV7-9 | NA | CASSLKSNEQFF
TRBJ1-1 | 14 | TRBV5-1 | NA | CASSGNNQGTEAFF
TRBJ2-1 | 17 | TRBV25-1 | few | CASSELSWEGTGGEQFF
TRBJ1-1 | 13 | TRBV7-2 | NA | CASSWTGDTEAFF
TRBJ2-5 | 14 | TRBV5-1 | few | CASRLQGSQETQYF
TRBJ1-5 | 14 | TRBV28 | NA | CASSFRGVNQPQHF
TRBJ1-1 | 14 | TRBV29-1 | few | CSVAGQGGDTEAFF
TRBJ2-7 | 15 | TRBV7-2 | NA | CASSPSVGLDYEQYF
TRBJ2-2 | 14 | TRBV5-4 | few | CASSTGGTAGELFF
TRBJ2-1 | 15 | TRBV7-3 | NA | CASSAFGREYNEQFF
TRBJ1-2 | 15 | TRBV25-1 | NA | CASSDPGTGKNGYTF
TRBJ2-5 | 15 | TRBV4-1 | NA | CASSQAGGTPETQYF
TRBJ1-1 | 13 | TRBV7-3 | NA | CASSLSSSTEAFF
TRBJ2-2 | 13 | TRBV29-1 | NA | CSVGAGYTGELFF
TRBJ2-7 | 15 | TRBV7-9 | NA | CASSLGTGRPYEQYF
TRBJ2-1 | 15 | TRBV6-5 | NA | CASREQGATYNEQFF
TRBJ2-3 | 15 | TRBV30 | few | CAWSGLAGVGDTQYF
TRBJ1-5 | 16 | TRBV28 | few | CASSRATGTNNQPQHF
TRBJ1-2 | 14 | TRBV19 | few | CASSRSPGVGGYTF
TRBJ2-1 | 16 | TRBV7-9 | NA | CASSSETGAPGNEQFF
TRBJ2-2 | 15 | TRBV11-2 | few | CASSQDTGGTGELFF
TRBJ2-1 | 14 | TRBV4-2 | NA | CASSQESSRHEQFF
TRBJ2-1 | 12 | TRBV6-5 | few | CASSRNSGEQFF
TRBJ2-3 | 16 | TRBV5-4 | few | CASSRGTGGGPDTQYF
TRBJ1-5 | 12 | TRBV7-2 | few | CASRRGNQPQHF
TRBJ2-5 | 18 | TRBV18 | many | CASSRLHQGSGSGETQYF
TRBJ2-7 | 14 | TRBV6-5 | NA | CASGDRGLSYEQYF
TRBJ1-1 | 11 | TRBV20-1 | few | CSAIRHTEAFF
TRBJ1-1 | 14 | TRBV19 | once | CASSRDSVDTEAFF
TRBJ2-7 | 14 | TRBV9 | NA | CASSVATGVGEQYF
TRBJ2-1 | 14 | TRBV29-1 | few | CSETRGLTYNEQFF
TRBJ2-2 | 15 | TRBV7-9 | few | CASSGQARRTGELFF
TRBJ2-7 | 13 | TRBV30 | few | CAWSVQGASEQYF
TRBJ1-2 | 14 | TRBV7-2 | NA | CASSFSGLDYGYTF
TRBJ2-7 | 15 | TRBV5-1 | NA | CASSFTGLRSYEQYF
TRBJ2-7 | 15 | TRBV9 | NA | CASSVGLAGAYEQYF
TRBJ1-3 | 12 | TRBV19 | few | CASTFTGNTIYF
TRBJ1-1 | 16 | TRBV29-1 | NA | CSVQSPGQGARSEAFF
TRBJ1-1 | 13 | TRBV27 | few | CASSPSTGGRAFF
TRBJ2-1 | 16 | TRBV5-1 | few | CASSWGTSGSYNEQFF
TRBJ2-2 | 12 | TRBV19 | few | CASSMKEGELFF
TRBJ2-5 | 16 | TRBV5-1 | few | CASSSGTGDAQETQYF
TRBJ2-2 | 16 | TRBV7-2 | few | CASSLRAGGDTGELFF
TRBJ2-7 | 16 | TRBV5-1 | few | CATHPLGTAESYEQYF
TRBJ2-3 | 17 | TRBV10-3 | NA | CAISVNGRAGSTDTQYF
TRBJ1-1 | 12 | TRBV30 | NA | CAWQDRRIEAFF
TRBJ2-7 | 14 | TRBV5-1 | NA | CASSLESGIYEQYF